This TCR beta chain was retrieved from a study of patients and donors after allogeneic stem cell transplantation. The table lists this clonotype with a few counts. The CDR3 is 15 residues long. Unmatched junction bases numbered 7, after V lost 0 bases and J lost 6 bases. The germline V gene has CDR1 SGDLS and CDR2 YYNGEE. TCRdb independently ran MiXCR on the RT-PCR reads; one entry per CDR3 protein. This table holds about 200,000 distinct CDR3 sequences, around two fifths found once. The receptor comes from a human donor who was either an allogeneic HSCT recipient or a stem cell or donor lymphocyte infusion donor (not recorded which). It is not recorded whose cells these are; they may come from a transplant donor. The sequenced sample consisted of blood, either unsorted or a sorted T cell fraction (not recorded which). The chain uses TRBV9 and TRBJ1-1, with 8 bases fitting TRBD1. CDR3 coding DNA: TGTGCCAGCAGCGTAGGAAACAGGGGGAGCGCTGAAGCTTTCTTT. Amino acid sequence: CASSVGNRGSAEAFF. The full variable domain, completed using reference TRBV9 and TRBJ1-1, is DSGVTQTPKHLITATGQRVTLRCSPRSGDLSVYWYQQSLDQGLQFLIQYYNGEERAKGNILERFSAQQFPDLHSELNLSSLELGDSALYFCASSVGNRGSAEAFFGQGTRLTVV.